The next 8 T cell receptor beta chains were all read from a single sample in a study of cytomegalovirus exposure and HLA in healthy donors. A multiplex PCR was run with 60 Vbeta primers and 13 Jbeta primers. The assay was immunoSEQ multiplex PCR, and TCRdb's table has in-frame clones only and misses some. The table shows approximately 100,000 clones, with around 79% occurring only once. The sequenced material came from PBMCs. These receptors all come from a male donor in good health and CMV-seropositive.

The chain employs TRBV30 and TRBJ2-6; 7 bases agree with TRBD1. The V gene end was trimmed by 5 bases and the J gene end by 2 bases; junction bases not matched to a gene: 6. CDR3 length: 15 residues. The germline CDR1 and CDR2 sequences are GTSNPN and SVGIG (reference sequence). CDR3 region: CAWGPDRAGANVLTF. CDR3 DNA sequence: TGTGCCTGGGGTCCCGACAGGGCTGGGGCCAACGTCCTGACTTTC.

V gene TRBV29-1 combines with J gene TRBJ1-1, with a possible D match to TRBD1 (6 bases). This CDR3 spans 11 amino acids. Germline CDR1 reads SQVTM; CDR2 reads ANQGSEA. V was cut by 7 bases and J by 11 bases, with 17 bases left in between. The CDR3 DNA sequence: TGCAGCGCGCTCAGGGGCCCAGTGGCTTTCTTT. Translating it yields CSALRGPVAFF. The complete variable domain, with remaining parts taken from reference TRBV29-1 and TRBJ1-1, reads SAVISQKPSRDICQRGTSLTIQCQVDSQVTMMFWYRQQPGQSLTLIATANQGSEATYESGFVIDKFPISRPNLTFSTLTVSNMSPEDSSIYLCSALRGPVAFFGQGTRLTVV.

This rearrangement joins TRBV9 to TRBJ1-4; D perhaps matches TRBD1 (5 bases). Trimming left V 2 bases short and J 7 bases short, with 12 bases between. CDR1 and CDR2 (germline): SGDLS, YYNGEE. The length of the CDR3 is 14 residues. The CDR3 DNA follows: TGTGCCAGCAGCGTTGGACACGGGCGTGAAAAACTGTTTTTT. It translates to CASSVGHGREKLFF.

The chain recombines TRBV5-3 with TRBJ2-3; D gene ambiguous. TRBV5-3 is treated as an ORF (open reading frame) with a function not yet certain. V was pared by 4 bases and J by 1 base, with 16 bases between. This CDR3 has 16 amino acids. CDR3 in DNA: TGTGCCAGAAGCCCGGCCCCAGGTGCCCGCACAGATACGCAGTATTTT. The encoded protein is CARSPAPGARTDTQYF.

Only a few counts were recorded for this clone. The CDR3 loop is CAWSVGTSSNEQFF. Written as DNA, the CDR3 is TGTGCCTGGAGTGTGGGGACTAGTAGCAATGAGCAGTTCTTC. The chain is built from TRBV30 and TRBJ2-1, with 8 bases that match TRBD2. Germline V gene sequence: CDR1 GTSNPN, CDR2 SVGIG (reference sequence). The ends lost 0 bases at V and 6 bases at J; junction bases unmatched: 4. The CDR3 is 14 residues long.

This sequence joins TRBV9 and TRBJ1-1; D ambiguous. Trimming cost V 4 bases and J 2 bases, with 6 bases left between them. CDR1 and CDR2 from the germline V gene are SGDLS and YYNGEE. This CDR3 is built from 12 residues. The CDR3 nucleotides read TGTGCCAGCAGCCCACATAACACTGAAGCTTTCTTT. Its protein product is CASSPHNTEAFF.

The CDR3 reads CASSNRDRGSEQYF. In DNA, the CDR3 is TGTGCCAGCAGCAACCGGGACAGGGGGAGCGAGCAGTACTTC. The V gene is TRBV5-4, the J gene TRBJ2-7; 11 nucleotides match TRBD1. CDR3 length equals 14 residues. With V trimmed by 4 bases and J by 6 bases, 6 bases remained unmatched. The germline V gene encodes CDR1 SGHNT and CDR2 YYREEE (reference sequence). The full variable domain, with the rest looked up from reference TRBV5-4 and TRBJ2-7, is ETGVTQSPTHLIKTRGQQVTLRCSSQSGHNTVSWYQQALGQGPQFIFQYYREEENGRGNFPPRFSGLQFPNYSSELNVNALELDDSALYLCASSNRDRGSEQYFGPGTRLTVT.

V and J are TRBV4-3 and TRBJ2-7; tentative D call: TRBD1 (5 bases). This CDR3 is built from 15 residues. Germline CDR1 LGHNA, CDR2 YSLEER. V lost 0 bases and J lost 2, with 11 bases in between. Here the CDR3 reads CASSQDVGVAYEQYF. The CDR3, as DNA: TGCGCCAGCAGCCAAGATGTAGGGGTGGCCTACGAGCAGTACTTC.